What follows describes a single T cell receptor (beta chain). Its antigen is not identified. This sample was included in a study of T cell responses to AZD1222 COVID-19 vaccine. Regarding the study as a whole: The CD4 TCRs associated with vaccination extended across spike and predominated at 160-218 and 743-854.

Repertoires were generated with immunoSEQ multiplex PCR, while TCRdb's copy carries only in-frame clones and drops some. This sample carries about 120,000 clones, roughly 87% of them seen once, and the ten largest clones take around a tenth. The sequences come from peripheral blood, collected on day 0 of AZD1222 vaccination. This TCR was sampled from an adult in good health.

CDR3 nucleotides: TGTGCCAGCACCCTAGCGGGGGGTCACGAGCAGTACTTC. Amino acid sequence: CASTLAGGHEQYF. The J gene is TRBJ2-7, the V gene TRBV6-5; 11 bases line up with TRBD2. Germline trimming cut 7 bases from V and 5 bases from J; bases unmatched to any gene: 4. CDR1 and CDR2 (germline): MNHEY, SVGAGI. This CDR3 spans 13 amino acids.